This T cell receptor (beta chain) was recorded in a study of cytomegalovirus exposure and HLA in healthy donors. The PCR contained 60 Vbeta and 13 Jbeta primers. TCRdb keeps only in-frame clones here, not all; method: immunoSEQ multiplex PCR. This table holds some 140,000 clones, around 79% found once. This CDR3 has 14 amino acids. V dropped 4 bases and J dropped 3 bases, with 12 bases sitting between them. Germline CDR1 is MNHNY and CDR2 is SVGAGI (reference sequence). General study points: In a later analysis, compared with equally common non-associated chains, HLA-associated beta chains were more expanded.

About this clone itself: Its antigen is undetermined.

The rearrangement links TRBV6-6 to TRBJ1-1; maybe TRBD1 (5 bases). The receptor was derived from a woman aged 40 to 55 in good health and CMV-seronegative. The sequencing input was PBMCs. CDR3 DNA sequence: TGTGCCAGCAGTTTAAGCAGGGAATACACTGAAGCTTTCTTT. Amino acids: CASSLSREYTEAFF.